The 21 T cell receptor beta chains in this list originate from one sample, sequenced in a study of T cells expressing NK-cell markers. TCRdb reprocessed the 5' RACE reads and reports one entry per CDR3 protein, with no DNA. The sample totals about 460,000 distinct CDR3 sequences. Material for sequencing was blood T cells: a sorted CD56 or NKG2C T cell subset, CD4+ or CD8+ T cells, or bulk PBMC T cells (not recorded which). These receptors all come from a woman in her forties or fifties in good health.

V is TRBV29-1 and J is TRBJ2-7; the TCRdb D gene call, TRBD2, has no DNA to confirm it. Looked up from germline, CDR1 is SQVTM and CDR2 is ANQGSEA. CDR3 length: 17 residues. CDR3: CSAEGPGSGRADDEQYF.

J is TRBJ2-7 and V is TRBV4-1; no DNA is available, so the TRBD2 call from TCRdb remains unchecked. This CDR3 spans 16 amino acids. Germline loops: CDR1 MGHRA, CDR2 YSYEKL. CDR3 region: CASSRDWGLAGYEQYF.

The chain links TRBV12-3 or TRBV12-4 to TRBJ2-2. There are 14 residues in the CDR3. CDR3 amino acids: CASTLGRIDGELFF.

The V gene is TRBV6-5, the J gene TRBJ2-7. This CDR3 region has 13 residues. Germline V lookup: CDR1 MNHEY, CDR2 SVGAGI. The CDR3 sequence: CASSSSDNYEQYF.

V is TRBV6-1 and J is TRBJ2-1. CDR3 size: 15 residues. In germline, CDR1 is MNHNS, CDR2 SASEGT. The CDR3 sequence is CASSAGDFSYNEQFF.

This sequence joins TRBV10-3 and TRBJ2-1; checking the TCRdb D call of TRBD2 is not possible without DNA. The CDR3 totals 14 residues. Looked up from germline, CDR1 is ENHRY and CDR2 is SYGVKD. The chain's CDR3 is CAIKGTSGRVEQFF.

V usage is TRBV12-3 or TRBV12-4 and J usage is TRBJ2-1; absent DNA, TCRdb's TRBD2 call cannot be checked. The CDR3 sequence is 18 residues long. The CDR3: CASREREFLFWFYNEQFF.

The chain has TRBV2 and TRBJ2-3; TCRdb's D gene call, TRBD2, goes unchecked for lack of DNA. Looked up from germline, CDR1 is SNHLY and CDR2 is FYNNEI. The CDR3 runs to 14 residues. CDR3 sequence: CASRVALGSDTQYF.

This chain joins TRBV5-1 and TRBJ2-2; TCRdb's D call of TRBD1 is untestable without DNA. Looked up from germline, CDR1 is SGHRS and CDR2 is YFSETQ. This CDR3 has 14 amino acids. The CDR3 region is CASSLLQGNGELFF.

The gene calls are TRBV7-9 and TRBJ2-2; the D call from TCRdb, TRBD2, cannot be confirmed without DNA. This CDR3 region has 14 residues. The germline gives CDR1 SEHNR, CDR2 FQNEAQ (reference sequence). CDR3 sequence: CASRRTRYTGELFF. Complete variable domain (other parts from reference TRBV7-9 and TRBJ2-2): DTGVSQNPRHKITKRGQNVTFRCDPISEHNRLYWYRQTLGQGPEFLTYFQNEAQLEKSRLLSDRFSAERPKGSFSTLEIQRTEQGDSAMYLCASRRTRYTGELFFGEGSRLTVL.

The chain carries TRBV24-1 and TRBJ2-1; TCRdb returns TRBD2, unconfirmable since there is no DNA. Germline values: CDR1 KGHDR, CDR2 SFDVKD. This CDR3 is 16 amino acids long. This chain's CDR3 is CATSDVGEGGGREQFF.

The chain combines TRBV20-1 with TRBJ2-4. CDR3 size: 12 residues. From germline, CDR1 is DFQATT and CDR2 SNEGSKA (reference sequence). CDR3 loop: CSATSMQNIQYF.

The chain has TRBV3-1 and TRBJ1-4; lacking DNA, the TRBD1 call made by TCRdb goes unchecked. The CDR3 runs 14 residues. The V gene's germline CDR1 is LGHDT and CDR2 YNNKEL (reference sequence). Here the CDR3 reads CASSQWDGLEKLFF.

The V gene is TRBV12-3 or TRBV12-4, the J gene TRBJ1-4. CDR3 length: 15 residues. CDR3 sequence reads: CASSPQITANEKLFF.

V is TRBV12-3 or TRBV12-4 and J is TRBJ2-1; the D call of TRBD1 rests on TCRdb alone, since no DNA is present to check it. CDR3 size: 12 residues. CDR3 sequence reads: CASSTGLNEQFF.

The chain has TRBV5-4 and TRBJ2-2; TCRdb's D call of TRBD1 is untestable without DNA. The CDR3 is 14 residues long. Germline V gene lookup returns CDR1 SGHNT and CDR2 YYREEE (reference sequence). The CDR3 sequence: CASSLAGETGELFF. Full variable domain (rest looked up from reference TRBV5-4 and TRBJ2-2): ETGVTQSPTHLIKTRGQQVTLRCSSQSGHNTVSWYQQALGQGPQFIFQYYREEENGRGNFPPRFSGLQFPNYSSELNVNALELDDSALYLCASSLAGETGELFFGEGSRLTVL.

The chain uses TRBV19 and TRBJ2-1; as DNA is missing, the TRBD2 call by TCRdb cannot be tested. Germline V CDR1 and CDR2: LNHDA, SQIVND (reference sequence). The CDR3 is 17 amino acids. The CDR3 loop reads CASSPGLLHSSYNEQFF.

The chain joins TRBV20-1 to TRBJ2-6; TCRdb's D call, TRBD1, is unchecked because there is no DNA. The CDR3 loop spans 17 amino acids. Germline CDR1 is DFQATT and CDR2 is SNEGSKA (reference sequence). CDR3 protein: CSAGGRGFVQGANVLTF.

The V and J genes are TRBV24-1 and TRBJ2-1; TCRdb reports TRBD2, a call that lacks DNA to check it against. This CDR3 is built from 16 residues. Looked up from germline, CDR1 is KGHDR and CDR2 is SFDVKD. CDR3 residues: CATSDPKTSGRAEQFF.

The chain is built from TRBV21-1 and TRBJ2-1; checking the TCRdb D call of TRBD2 is not possible without DNA. TRBV21-1 counts as a pseudogene. This CDR3 has 18 amino acids. The CDR3 is CASSKFRYTASGRNEQFF.

V is TRBV6-5 and J is TRBJ2-3; TCRdb designates TRBD1, a call that cannot be tested without DNA. CDR1 and CDR2 (germline): MNHEY, SVGAGI. This CDR3 spans 15 amino acids. This CDR3 reads CASSPRRGSTDTQYF.